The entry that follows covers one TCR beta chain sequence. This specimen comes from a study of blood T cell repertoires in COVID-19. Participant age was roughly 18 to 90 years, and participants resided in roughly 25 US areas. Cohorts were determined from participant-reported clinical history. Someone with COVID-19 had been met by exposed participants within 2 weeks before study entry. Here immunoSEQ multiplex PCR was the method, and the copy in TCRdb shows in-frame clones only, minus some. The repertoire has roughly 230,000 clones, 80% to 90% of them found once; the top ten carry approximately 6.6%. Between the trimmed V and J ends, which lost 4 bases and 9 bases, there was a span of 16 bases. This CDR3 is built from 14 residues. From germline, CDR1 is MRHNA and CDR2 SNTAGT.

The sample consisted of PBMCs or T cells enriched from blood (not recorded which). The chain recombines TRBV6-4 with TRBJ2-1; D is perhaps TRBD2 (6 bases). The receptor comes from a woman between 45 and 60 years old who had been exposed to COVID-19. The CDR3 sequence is CASSVVAAGGEQFF. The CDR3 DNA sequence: TGTGCCAGCAGTGTGGTGGCAGCCGGGGGTGAGCAGTTCTTC.